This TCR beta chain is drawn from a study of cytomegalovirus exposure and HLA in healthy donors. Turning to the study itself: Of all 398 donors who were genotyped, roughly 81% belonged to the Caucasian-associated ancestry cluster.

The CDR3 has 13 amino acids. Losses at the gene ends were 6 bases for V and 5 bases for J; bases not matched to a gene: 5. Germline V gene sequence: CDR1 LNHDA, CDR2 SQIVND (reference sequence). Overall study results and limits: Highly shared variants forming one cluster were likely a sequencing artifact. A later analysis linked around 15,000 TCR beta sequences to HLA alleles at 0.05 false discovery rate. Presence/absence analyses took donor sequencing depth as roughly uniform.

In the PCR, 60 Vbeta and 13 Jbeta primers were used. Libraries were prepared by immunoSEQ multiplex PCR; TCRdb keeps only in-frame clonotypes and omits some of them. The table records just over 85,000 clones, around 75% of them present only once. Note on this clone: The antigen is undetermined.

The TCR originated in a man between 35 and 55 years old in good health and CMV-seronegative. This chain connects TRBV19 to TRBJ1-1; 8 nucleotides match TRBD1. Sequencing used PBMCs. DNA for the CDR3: TGTGCCAGTAGACAGGGGGGAGGAACTGAAGCTTTCTTT. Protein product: CASRQGGGTEAFF.